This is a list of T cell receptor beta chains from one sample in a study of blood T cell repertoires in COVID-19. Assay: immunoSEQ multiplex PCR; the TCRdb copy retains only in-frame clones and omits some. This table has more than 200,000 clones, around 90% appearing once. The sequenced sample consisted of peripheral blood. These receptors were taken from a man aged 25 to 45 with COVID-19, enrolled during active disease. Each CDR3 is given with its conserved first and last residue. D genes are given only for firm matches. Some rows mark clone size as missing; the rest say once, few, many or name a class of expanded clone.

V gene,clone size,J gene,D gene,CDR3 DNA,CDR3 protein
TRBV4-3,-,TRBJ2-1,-,TGCGCCAGCAGCCAGGCCGGGGTCGGCTACAATGAGCAGTTCTTC,CASSQAGVGYNEQFF
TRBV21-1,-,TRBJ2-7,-,TGTGCCAGCAGCAAAGAAATAAGGGGACTGCTGAACTACGAGCAGTACTTC,CASSKEIRGLLNYEQYF
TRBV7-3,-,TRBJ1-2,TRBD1,TGTGCCAGCAGCTCGTGGACAGGGCTCACCTTC,CASSSWTGLTF
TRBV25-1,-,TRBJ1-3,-,TGTGCCAGTCTAGGAGTTATCTCTGGAAACACCATATATTTT,CASLGVISGNTIYF
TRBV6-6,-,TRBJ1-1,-,TGTGCCAGCAGTCTACGAGGAGGTTTCGTGGACACTGAAGCTTTCTTT,CASSLRGGFVDTEAFF
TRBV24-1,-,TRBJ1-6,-,TGTGCCACCAGTGACGGGACAAAGGGGTATAATTCACCCCTCCACTTT,CATSDGTKGYNSPLHF
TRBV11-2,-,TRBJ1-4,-,TGTGCCAGCAGCTTGGCCCGCTATGAAAAACTGTTTTTT,CASSLARYEKLFF
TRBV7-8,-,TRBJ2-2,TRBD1,TGTGCCAGCAGCTTAGACAGGGGGACCGTACTGTGGACCGGGGAGCTGTTTTTT,CASSLDRGTVLWTGELFF
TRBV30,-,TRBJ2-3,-,TGTGCCTGGAGCTACAGGGCCGGGTCCGGGACAGATACGCAGTATTTT,CAWSYRAGSGTDTQYF
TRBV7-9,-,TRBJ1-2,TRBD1,TGTGCCAGCAGCCCCTCACAGGGGGCGAGCACCTTC,CASSPSQGASTF
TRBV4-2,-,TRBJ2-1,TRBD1,TGTGCCAGCAGCCCCCGGACAGGGGGATCCCTCGACAATGAGCAGTTCTTC,CASSPRTGGSLDNEQFF
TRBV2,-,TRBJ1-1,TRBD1,TGTGCCAGCAGTGAACAGGGGGCGAACACTGAAGCTTTCTTT,CASSEQGANTEAFF
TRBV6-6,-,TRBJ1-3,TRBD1,TGTGCCAGCAGTCAACAACAGGGGGTCCCTGGAAACACCATATATTTT,CASSQQQGVPGNTIYF
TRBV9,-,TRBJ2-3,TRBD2,TGTGCCAGCAGCGTAGGCGCAAGACTAGCGGGAGTCGGGGTGACAGATACGCAGTATTTT,CASSVGARLAGVGVTDTQYF
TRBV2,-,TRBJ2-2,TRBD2,TGTGCCAGCACCGGGAGGTACACCGGGGAGCTGTTTTTT,CASTGRYTGELFF
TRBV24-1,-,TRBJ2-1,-,TGTGCCACCAGTGATTTCGTTACAGATGAGCAGTTCTTC,CATSDFVTDEQFF
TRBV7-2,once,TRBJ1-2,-,TGTGCCAGCAGCCCTGGACAGATTTATGGCTACACCTTC,CASSPGQIYGYTF
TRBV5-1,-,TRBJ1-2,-,TGCGCCAGCAGGGCCGAACCATACCAGGGTTATGGCTACACCTTC,CASRAEPYQGYGYTF
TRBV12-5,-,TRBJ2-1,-,TGTGCTAGTGGTTTGGTACAAGGTAGACTCAATGAGCAGTTCTTC,CASGLVQGRLNEQFF
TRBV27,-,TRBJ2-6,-,TGTGCCAGCAGGCTTGTGGACGGACTGGGGGCCAACGTCCTGACTTTC,CASRLVDGLGANVLTF
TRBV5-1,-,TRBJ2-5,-,TGCGCCAGCAGCGTGGGCCGGGACAGCGGAGGGGAGACCCAGTACTTC,CASSVGRDSGGETQYF
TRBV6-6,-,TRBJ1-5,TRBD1,TGTGCCAGCAGACCGACAAGGACAGGGGGTCAGCCCCAGCATTTT,CASRPTRTGGQPQHF
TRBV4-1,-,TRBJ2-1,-,TGCGCCAGCAGCCAAGCGGTGATTAGCGGCTACAATGAGCAGTTCTTC,CASSQAVISGYNEQFF
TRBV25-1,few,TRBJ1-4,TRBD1,TGTGCCAGCAGTACACCGGGACAGGGTAATGAAAAACTGTTTTTT,CASSTPGQGNEKLFF
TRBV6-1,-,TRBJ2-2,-,TGTGCCAGCAGTGAATGGAGGGAGCCCGGGGAGCTGTTTTTT,CASSEWREPGELFF
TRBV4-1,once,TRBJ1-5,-,TGCGCCAGCAGCCAAGACGCACAGGGTAATCAGCCCCAGCATTTT,CASSQDAQGNQPQHF
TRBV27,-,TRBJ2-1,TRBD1,TGTGCCAGCAGTTTGTTTGGGACAGGGTTCTACAATGAGCAGTTCTTC,CASSLFGTGFYNEQFF
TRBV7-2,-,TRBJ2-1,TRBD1,TGTGCCAGCAGCTATACGGGACAGTCCTACAATGAGCAGTTCTTC,CASSYTGQSYNEQFF
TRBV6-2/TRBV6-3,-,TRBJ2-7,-,TGTGCCAGCAGTTACGCGGGACGGTGGAGCTCCTACGAGCAGTACTTC,CASSYAGRWSSYEQYF
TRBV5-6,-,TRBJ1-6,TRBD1,TGTGCCAGCAGCGGGGACAGCCGGAGCTCCTATAATTCACCCCTCCACTTT,CASSGDSRSSYNSPLHF
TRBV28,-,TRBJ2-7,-,TGTGCCAGCAGTTTAGGGAGATACGAGCAGTACTTC,CASSLGRYEQYF